Below, 8 T cell receptor beta chains from the same sample are listed, as sequenced in a study of vaccination and CD4 T cells after COVID-19. Each CDR3 protein is one row after TCRdb ran MiXCR on the PCR reads. Of 21,000 or so distinct CDR3 sequences detected, roughly 61% appear once; the ten largest clones hold 1.1%. The sample consisted of CD4+ T cells from blood, taken before SARS-CoV-2 vaccination. These receptors were taken from a human donor who had recovered from COVID-19.

The sample holds a few counts of this clonotype. The rearrangement joins TRBV4-3 to TRBJ2-7; TRBD2 matches 11 bases. Germline V CDR1 and CDR2: LGHNA, YSLEER. The CDR3 length is 17 residues. V trimming: 1 base; J trimming: 3 bases; junction bases outside the gene matches: 8. In DNA, the CDR3 is TGCGCCAGCAGCCAAGGGACTAGCGGGTTAGGGGTCTACGAGCAGTACTTC. This gives the protein CASSQGTSGLGVYEQYF.

This clonotype was picked up one time. The V and J genes are TRBV7-9 and TRBJ2-2; maybe TRBD1 (6 bases). Trimming removed 1 base at V and 3 bases at J, with 12 bases between. The CDR3 covers 16 residues. Germline V gene data show CDR1 as SEHNR and CDR2 as FQNEAQ (reference sequence). Written as DNA, the CDR3 is TGTGCCAGCAGCTTAGGGGCAGGGGCGGACACCGGGGAGCTGTTTTTT. Translating it yields CASSLGAGADTGELFF.

The chain joins TRBV7-2 to TRBJ1-2, with 7 bases identical to TRBD1. This CDR3 has 14 amino acids. Per germline, CDR1 SGHTA and CDR2 FQGNSA. The V segment lost 1 base and the J segment 4 bases; nucleotides outside the gene matches: 3. As DNA, the CDR3 is TGTGCCAGCAGCTTAGAGCGACAGGGCTATGGCTACACCTTC. It encodes CASSLERQGYGYTF.

This sequence joins TRBV20-1 and TRBJ2-5, with TRBD2 identical over 14 bases. Germline V gene data show CDR1 as DFQATT and CDR2 as SNEGSKA (reference sequence). The V and J ends lost 5 bases and 4 bases, in that order; junction bases with no gene match: 3. This CDR3 region has 14 residues. The CDR3 region has the DNA TGCAGTGCTGGGACTAGCGGGAGTGCAGAGACCCAGTACTTC. Translation: CSAGTSGSAETQYF.

This rearrangement joins TRBV7-6 to TRBJ2-1; the match to TRBD2 covers 8 bases. In germline, CDR1 is SGHVS, CDR2 FNYEAQ. This CDR3 has 23 amino acids. The V gene end was trimmed by 0 bases and the J gene end by 7 bases; junction bases not matched to a gene: 29. This CDR3 reads CASSLARRQQIGGGASGQNEQFF. CDR3 sequence (DNA): TGTGCCAGCAGCTTAGCGAGGCGACAGCAGATTGGGGGTGGGGCTAGCGGGCAAAATGAGCAGTTCTTC.

This clonotype appeared a single time. The gene calls are TRBV28 and TRBJ2-6, with D uncertain. V was trimmed by 6 bases and J by 1 base, leaving 4 bases between them. The CDR3 covers 13 residues. Germline assignment: CDR1 MDHEN and CDR2 SYDVKM. DNA of the CDR3: TGTGCCAGCAGACGATCTGGGGCCAACGTCCTGACTTTC. Translating gives CASRRSGANVLTF.

As concerns this clonotype: Germline is not matched at one junction end, which may reflect a read error. This sequence joins TRBV6-1 and TRBJ2-3, with a tentative D call TRBD1 (6 bases). This CDR3 is built from 13 residues. CDR1 is MNHNS and CDR2 is SASEGT in the germline V gene. Written as DNA, the CDR3 is TGTGCCATCAGTGGGGGCTTCACAGATACGCAGTATTTT. This encodes CAISGGFTDTQYF.

This clonotype turned up a few times. The chain is built from TRBV6-2 or TRBV6-3 and TRBJ1-5; 9 nucleotides line up with TRBD1. The germline V gene encodes CDR1 MNHEY and CDR2 SVGEGT. The ends lost 6 bases at V and 7 bases at J; junction bases unmatched: 10. This CDR3 comprises 15 residues. The CDR3 nucleotides read TGTGCCAGCAGGGACGGACAGGGGTTCGGACAGCCCCAGCATTTT. Translation: CASRDGQGFGQPQHF.